These 24 T cell receptor beta chains share one sample of origin, sequenced in a study of shared clonotypes between healthy human individuals. Terminally differentiated effector memory CD45RA+ cells were left out of the naive CD8 fraction, which was CD45RO-negative and positively selected for CCR7. The protocol was immunoSEQ multiplex PCR, while the TCRdb copy is restricted to in-frame clones and leaves out a portion. This table holds hundreds of thousands of clones, 95% to 96% found once. The sample was naive CD8+ T cells sorted from blood. The receptors stem from a woman aged 30 to 39 in good health.

This clone was detected only once. The CDR3 protein is CSVEGGVGAYEQYF. Written as DNA, the CDR3 is TGCAGCGTTGAGGGGGGTGTGGGAGCCTACGAGCAGTACTTC. V gene TRBV29-1 combines with J gene TRBJ2-7, with D tentatively TRBD2 (6 bases). Trimming removed 3 bases from V and 2 bases from J, with 14 bases in between. This CDR3 is built from 14 residues. Germline V gene sequence: CDR1 SQVTM, CDR2 ANQGSEA.

V and J are TRBV6-1 and TRBJ1-5; D is unresolved. Germline loops: CDR1 MNHNS, CDR2 SASEGT. This CDR3 is 11 amino acids long. The V end lost 2 bases, the J end lost 16 bases, and 12 bases lay between the germline ends. This CDR3 is CASSEILEYHF. As DNA, the CDR3 is TGTGCCAGCAGTGAAATATTAGAATACCATTTT.

This rearrangement joins TRBV27 to TRBJ2-7; either TRBD1 or TRBD2 may supply D (5 bases each). The CDR3 is 16 residues long. Germline V gene data show CDR1 as MNHEY and CDR2 as SMNVEV (reference sequence). The germline V and J ends were trimmed by 0 bases and 4 bases, with 16 bases remaining between them. CDR3 loop: CASSLSQGGGEYEQYF. DNA of the CDR3: TGTGCCAGCAGTTTATCCCAAGGTGGGGGAGAATACGAGCAGTACTTC.

This chain connects TRBV11-2 to TRBJ2-1; 10 bases match TRBD1. This CDR3 has 17 residues. Germline values: CDR1 SGHAT, CDR2 FQNNGV. V was pared by 1 base and J by 2 bases, with 5 bases of the junction left unmatched. The CDR3 sequence is CASSLAVDRGPYNEQFF. The CDR3 DNA follows: TGTGCCAGCAGCTTAGCCGTAGACAGGGGGCCCTACAATGAGCAGTTCTTC.

This rearrangement joins TRBV6-5 to TRBJ2-7, with D perhaps assigned TRBD1 or TRBD2 (5 bases each). Germline values: CDR1 MNHEY, CDR2 SVGAGI. The CDR3 runs to 14 residues. Trimming took 0 bases from V and 6 from J, leaving 12 bases between them. The CDR3 reads CASSYSGRDGEQYF. The DNA of the CDR3 is TGTGCCAGCAGTTACTCCGGCAGGGACGGCGAGCAGTACTTC.

This clone was recorded a few times. The chain carries TRBV28 and TRBJ1-1; D is ambiguous. Germline V gives CDR1 MDHEN, CDR2 SYDVKM. The V and J ends lost 6 bases and 11 bases respectively, with 25 bases between them. CDR3 length equals 15 residues. CDR3 DNA sequence: TGTGCCAGCAGCCACCCTCAGGCAGGCAACAGTGAGGCTTTCTTT. Translation gives CASSHPQAGNSEAFF.

The V gene is TRBV27, the J gene TRBJ2-1, with D maybe TRBD2 (5 bases). Trimming shortened V by 3 bases and J by 5 bases, and 5 bases separated the two germline ends. Germline V gene sequence: CDR1 MNHEY, CDR2 SMNVEV (reference sequence). The CDR3 is 12 amino acids. CDR3 protein: CASSFSDNEQFF. In nucleotides, the CDR3 is TGTGCCAGCAGTTTTAGCGACAATGAGCAGTTCTTC.

J is TRBJ1-1 and V is TRBV19; possible D gene TRBD1, 5 bases. Germline-derived CDR1 and CDR2 are LNHDA and SQIVND (reference sequence). The V and J ends lost 3 bases and 5 bases respectively, with 13 bases between them. The CDR3 totals 14 residues. Here the CDR3 DNA reads TGTGCCAGTAGTATGGCTTTATGGGGGACTGAAGCTTTCTTT. This encodes CASSMALWGTEAFF.

The chain has TRBV29-1 and TRBJ2-1; D is undetermined. V was pared by 6 bases and J by 4 bases, with 10 bases between. In germline, CDR1 is SQVTM, CDR2 ANQGSEA. The CDR3 has 12 amino acids. Here the CDR3 DNA reads TGCAGCGTCGACCTTGTATACAATGAGCAGTTCTTC. Protein sequence: CSVDLVYNEQFF.

This rearrangement joins TRBV4-1 to TRBJ2-7; D may correspond to TRBD1 or TRBD2 (5 bases each). V was cut by 3 bases and J by 0 bases, with 12 bases left in between. CDR1 and CDR2 (germline): MGHRA, YSYEKL. The CDR3 is 15 amino acids. In nucleotides, the CDR3 is TGCGCCAGCAGCCACCCGGGACGGAGCTCCTACGAGCAGTACTTC. It translates to CASSHPGRSSYEQYF.

The V and J genes are TRBV28 and TRBJ2-7, with D maybe TRBD1 (5 bases). Germline CDR1 reads MDHEN; CDR2 reads SYDVKM. V was trimmed by 1 base and J by 1 base, leaving 8 bases between them. The CDR3 has 14 residues. CDR3 DNA sequence: TGTGCCAGCAGTTTATTAGGGGAATCCTACGAGCAGTACTTC. Its translation is CASSLLGESYEQYF. Full variable domain (remainder filled in from reference TRBV28 and TRBJ2-7): DVKVTQSSRYLVKRTGEKVFLECVQDMDHENMFWYRQDPGLGLRLIYFSYDVKMKEKGDIPEGYSVSREKKERFSLILESASTNQTSMYLCASSLLGESYEQYFGPGTRLTVT.

As concerns this clone: The sample carries other DNA sequences with the same CDR3. CDR3 DNA: TGTGCCAGCAGCTCAAACCTCTACGAGCAGTACTTC. It encodes CASSSNLYEQYF. This chain joins TRBV7-9 and TRBJ2-7; D call uncertain. V dropped 4 bases and J dropped 3 bases, with 7 bases sitting between them. The germline gives CDR1 SEHNR, CDR2 FQNEAQ (reference sequence). The CDR3 loop spans 12 amino acids.

As regards this clone: Other DNA sequences within the sample encode an identical CDR3. The CDR3 bases are TGTGCCAGCAGTATGTATCGGGACACCTACGAGCAGTACTTC. It yields the protein CASSMYRDTYEQYF. The V gene is TRBV28, the J gene TRBJ2-7, with a possible D match to TRBD1 (6 bases). The CDR3 spans 14 residues. The V end was cut by 5 bases, the J end by 2 bases, with 13 bases between. Germline V gene lookup returns CDR1 MDHEN and CDR2 SYDVKM.

The V and J genes are TRBV28 and TRBJ1-2, with 9 bases that match TRBD1. This CDR3 has 17 amino acids. The germline CDR1 and CDR2 sequences are MDHEN and SYDVKM. The V and J ends lost 5 bases and 8 bases, in that order; junction bases with no gene match: 18. Here the CDR3 DNA reads TGTGCCAGCAGTCCCACCGGGGAGGAGGTGACAGGGGGAGGCTACACCTTC. Translated, it gives CASSPTGEEVTGGGYTF.

As to this clone: Other nucleotide sequences from this sample produce the same CDR3. The chain employs TRBV9 and TRBJ2-1; D perhaps matches TRBD2 (5 bases). V lost 3 bases, J lost 9 bases, and 10 bases lay in between. CDR1 and CDR2 (germline): SGDLS, YYNGEE. The CDR3 has 12 amino acids. CDR3 protein: CASSGSGGEQFF. The DNA of the CDR3 is TGTGCCAGCAGCGGGAGCGGAGGTGAGCAGTTCTTC.

This chain uses TRBV15 with TRBJ2-2; 9 nucleotides align to TRBD2. Germline V lookup: CDR1 LNHNV, CDR2 YYDKDF (reference sequence). CDR3 size: 14 residues. V lost 5 bases and J lost 6; bases outside the gene matches: 4. The CDR3 sequence: CATSPGLAAGELFF. In DNA form, the CDR3 reads TGTGCCACCAGCCCGGGACTAGCCGCCGGGGAGCTGTTTTTT.

As for this clone: Different DNA sequences within this sample yield the same CDR3. The chain uses TRBV4-1 and TRBJ1-2; TRBD1 might be the D (5 bases). The CDR3 has 13 amino acids. The ends were cut back, 1 base at V and 4 bases at J, with 7 bases in the middle. Germline CDR1 is MGHRA and CDR2 is YSYEKL. CDR3 in amino acids: CASSQVGLYGYTF. The CDR3 DNA reads TGCGCCAGCAGCCAAGTGGGACTCTATGGCTACACCTTC.

V and J are TRBV7-9 and TRBJ2-3, with 11 bases lining up with TRBD2. This CDR3 comprises 15 residues. Losses at the gene ends were 11 bases for V and 2 bases for J; bases not matched to a gene: 9. Germline lookup yields CDR1 SEHNR and CDR2 FQNEAQ (reference sequence). The CDR3 DNA sequence: TGTGCCTGTGGTAGCGGGAGGGGATACACAGATACGCAGTATTTT. Its protein is CACGSGRGYTDTQYF.

V gene TRBV11-2 combines with J gene TRBJ2-3, with TRBD2 identical over 11 bases. The germline gives CDR1 SGHAT, CDR2 FQNNGV. Trimming at V came to 3 bases and at J to 6 bases, leaving 8 bases not matched to a gene. This CDR3 is 16 amino acids long. DNA of the CDR3: TGTGCCAGCAGCTTCCTCACTAGCGGGAGTTCGGATACGCAGTATTTT. The encoded protein is CASSFLTSGSSDTQYF.

The rearrangement links TRBV7-9 to TRBJ2-5; 8 bases map to TRBD1. The J call may be mistaken, given a closer DNA end match to TRBJ2-7. The CDR3 sequence is 14 residues long. Germline values: CDR1 SEHNR, CDR2 FQNEAQ (reference sequence). The CDR3: CASSVRTGWYEQYF. CDR3 bases: TGTGCCAGCAGCGTTAGGACAGGGTGGTACGAGCAGTACTTC.

The chain couples TRBV19 to TRBJ1-5, with TRBD1 matching over 8 bases. J was trimmed by 2 bases and V by 4 bases; bases with no gene match: 4. The CDR3 totals 15 residues. Germline loops: CDR1 LNHDA, CDR2 SQIVND (reference sequence). CDR3 bases: TGTGCCAGTAGTACTCGGACAGGGCGCAATCAGCCCCAGCATTTT. Protein: CASSTRTGRNQPQHF.

This clone has just one count. The genes are TRBV19 and TRBJ2-2; D is undetermined. From germline, CDR1 is LNHDA and CDR2 SQIVND (reference sequence). Trimming stripped 7 bases from V and 1 base from J, with 10 bases between. The CDR3 is made up of 14 amino acids. CDR3: CASTPMGNTGELFF. The CDR3 DNA reads as TGTGCCAGTACGCCCATGGGGAACACCGGGGAGCTGTTTTTT.

J is TRBJ2-7 and V is TRBV5-1; D possibly corresponds to TRBD1 (6 bases). CDR1 is SGHRS and CDR2 is YFSETQ in the germline V gene. The CDR3 loop spans 13 amino acids. V dropped 4 bases and J dropped 4 bases, with 12 bases sitting between them. The CDR3 DNA sequence: TGCGCCAGCAGCGTCGGGACACTTTACGAGCAGTACTTC. Its translation: CASSVGTLYEQYF.

CDR3 amino acids: CASSVERGGYHGYTF. CDR3 nucleotides: TGTGCCAGCAGCGTAGAACGTGGAGGGTATCATGGCTACACCTTC. The J gene is TRBJ1-2, the V gene TRBV9, with unresolved D. Trimming removed 0 bases at V and 6 bases at J, with 15 bases between. From germline, CDR1 is SGDLS and CDR2 YYNGEE. This CDR3 spans 15 amino acids.